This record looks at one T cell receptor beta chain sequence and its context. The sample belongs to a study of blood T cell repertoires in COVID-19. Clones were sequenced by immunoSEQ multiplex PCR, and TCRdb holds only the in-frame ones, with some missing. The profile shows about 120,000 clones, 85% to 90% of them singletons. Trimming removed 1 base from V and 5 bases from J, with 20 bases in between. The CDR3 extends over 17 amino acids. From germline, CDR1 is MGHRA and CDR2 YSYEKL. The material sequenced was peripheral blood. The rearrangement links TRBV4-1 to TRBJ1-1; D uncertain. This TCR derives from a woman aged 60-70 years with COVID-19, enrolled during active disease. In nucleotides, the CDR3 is TGCGCCAGCAGCCAAGGAGGTATCGTCCCCGGCTGGACTGAAGCTTTCTTT. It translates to CASSQGGIVPGWTEAFF.